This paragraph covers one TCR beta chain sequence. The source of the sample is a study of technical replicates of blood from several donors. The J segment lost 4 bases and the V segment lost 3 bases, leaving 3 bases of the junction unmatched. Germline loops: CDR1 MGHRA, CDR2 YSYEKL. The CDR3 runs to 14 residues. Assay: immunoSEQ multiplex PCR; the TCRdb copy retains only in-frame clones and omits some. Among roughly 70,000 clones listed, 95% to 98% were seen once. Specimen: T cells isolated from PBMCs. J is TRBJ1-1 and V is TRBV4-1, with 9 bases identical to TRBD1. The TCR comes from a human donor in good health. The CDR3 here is CASSQDRGGTEAFF. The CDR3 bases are TGCGCCAGCAGCCAGGACAGGGGTGGCACTGAAGCTTTCTTT.